This TCR delta chain emerged from a study of gamma-delta chains in newborns, infants, children. The overall study: Innate gammadelta T cells reportedly expand polyclonally right after birth, driven by microbial exposure, per the title.

TCRdb re-processed the reads via CATT. Here the sample spans 1,500 to 2,000 delta-chain clones, about 7.3% being singletons. V lost 3 bases and J lost 5; bases outside the gene matches: 11. Looked up from germline, CDR1 is GEAIGNYY and CDR2 is EKD. The CDR3 extends over 19 amino acids. This clone turned up a few times. A far larger clone is off by one base, so a read error is likely. The sample holds other DNA sequences that translate to the same CDR3. This chain joins TRDV2 and TRDJ3; 11 positions match TRDD3. The source material was blood. This TCR was sampled from a child who was a newborn, infant or young child, either healthy, febrile or measles-vaccinated (not recorded which). The CDR3 sequence is CACDELGDKEVRDTRQMFF. The DNA for the CDR3 is TGTGCCTGTGACGAACTGGGGGATAAGGAGGTACGGGACACCCGACAGATGTTTTTC.